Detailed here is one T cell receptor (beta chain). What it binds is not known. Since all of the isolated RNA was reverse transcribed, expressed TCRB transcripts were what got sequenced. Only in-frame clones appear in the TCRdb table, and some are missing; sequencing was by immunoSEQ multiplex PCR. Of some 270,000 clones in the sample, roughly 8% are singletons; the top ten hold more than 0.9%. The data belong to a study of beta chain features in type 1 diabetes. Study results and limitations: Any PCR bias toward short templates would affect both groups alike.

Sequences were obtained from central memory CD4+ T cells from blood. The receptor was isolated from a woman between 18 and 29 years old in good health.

CDR3 loop: CASTIGPRFTDTQYF. CDR3 sequence (DNA): TGTGCCAGCACCATAGGACCAAGATTCACAGATACGCAGTATTTT. The chain links TRBV9 to TRBJ2-3; no clear D. The CDR3 has 15 amino acids. V was pared by 6 bases and J by 2 bases, with 16 bases between. The germline V gene has CDR1 SGDLS and CDR2 YYNGEE.